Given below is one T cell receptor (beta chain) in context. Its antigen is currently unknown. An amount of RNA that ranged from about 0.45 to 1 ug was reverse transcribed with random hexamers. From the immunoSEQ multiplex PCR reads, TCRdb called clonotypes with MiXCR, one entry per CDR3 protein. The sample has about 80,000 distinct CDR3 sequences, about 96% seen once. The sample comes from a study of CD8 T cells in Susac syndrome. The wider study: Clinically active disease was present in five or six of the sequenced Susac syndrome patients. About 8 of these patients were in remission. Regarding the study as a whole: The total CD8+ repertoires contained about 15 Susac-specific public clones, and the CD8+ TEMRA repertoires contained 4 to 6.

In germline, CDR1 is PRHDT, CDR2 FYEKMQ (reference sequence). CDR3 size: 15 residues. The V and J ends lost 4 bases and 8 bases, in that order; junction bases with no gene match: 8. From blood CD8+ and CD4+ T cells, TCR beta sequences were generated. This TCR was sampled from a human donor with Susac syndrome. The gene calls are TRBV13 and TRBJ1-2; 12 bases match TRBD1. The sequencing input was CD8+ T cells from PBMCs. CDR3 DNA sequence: TGTGCCAGCAGCTCTGGGACAGGGGGCAGGGTGGGCTACACCTTC. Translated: CASSSGTGGRVGYTF.